This T cell receptor (beta chain) comes out of a study of OX40 agonist ivuxolimab in advanced cancers. Study as a whole: Patients receiving dose escalation had hepatocellular carcinoma, melanoma, renal cell or head and neck cancer. Therapy given before enrollment (anti-PD-1, anti-PD-L1 or anti-CTLA-4) was allowed, and 40% to 50% had some.

General study points: Some patients who did not respond also had low normalized T-cell clonal expansion. Clones of CD4+ and CD8+ blood T cells grew by week 6 at doses of 0.1 to 3.0 mg/kg.

As regards this clone: Its antigen is as yet unknown.

Measured with immunoSEQ multiplex PCR; TCRdb has only the in-frame clones, and not every one. The repertoire holds about 150,000 clones, around 94% seen once, with about 0.31% in the top ten. The input for sequencing was CD4+ or CD8+ T cells sorted from blood, taken in a trial of the OX40 agonist ivuxolimab. This clonotype was sampled from an adult with an advanced solid tumor such as melanoma, head and neck, liver or kidney cancer.

The chain's CDR3 is CASSQEGDRSSYEQYF. The CDR3 coding sequence is TGCGCCAGCAGCCAAGAAGGCGACAGGAGCTCCTACGAGCAGTACTTC. The chain combines TRBV4-1 with TRBJ2-7, with D tentatively TRBD1 (6 bases). The CDR3 spans 16 residues. Germline V gene data show CDR1 as MGHRA and CDR2 as YSYEKL. V was clipped by 0 bases and J by 0 bases, with 12 bases between them.